This TCR beta chain was sequenced during a study of blood T cell repertoires in COVID-19. Study-wide background: COVID-19 samples, acute and convalescent, were from the United States, Italy and Spain. The cDNA or gDNA used as material had been derived from T cells, B-cell-depleted T cells, or PBMCs.

The V gene's germline CDR1 is SGHAT and CDR2 FQNNGV. Trimming cost V 6 bases and J 10 bases, with 19 bases left between them. The CDR3 consists of 14 residues. As originally analysed: Researchers report that nucleated cell counts were estimated from reference gene primer amplification. Measured with immunoSEQ multiplex PCR; TCRdb has only the in-frame clones, and not every one. The V and J calls and clone size come from that table; D and trimming were worked out from the DNA. The table has around 150,000 clones, approximately 86% seen once; the top ten hold under 3.5%. The material sequenced was peripheral blood. The chain couples TRBV11-2 to TRBJ2-1; D might be TRBD1 (5 bases). This TCR came from a man in his 70s with acute or convalescent COVID-19. The CDR3 here is CASSPDESSGEQFF. The CDR3 region has the DNA TGTGCCAGCAGTCCTGACGAATCCTCAGGGGAGCAGTTCTTC.